This T cell receptor beta chain emerged from a study of blood T cells in healthy people across ages. This clonotype was observed a handful of times. V lost 1 base and J 2 bases, leaving 10 bases between the germline ends. The CDR3 runs to 15 residues. CDR1 and CDR2 (germline): SEHNR, FQNEAQ (reference sequence). Next came a second PCR, run for about 6 to 11 cycles, which used a sample-barcoded 5' primer along with a J-beta primer mix. TCRdb analysed the 5' RACE reads with MiXCR anew, one entry per CDR3 protein. The profile covers 1.5 million to 2 million distinct CDR3 sequences, with 25% to 30% appearing a single time and roughly 8% taken by the ten largest.

V gene TRBV7-9 combines with J gene TRBJ2-3; the D is unclear. The sample taken for sequencing was blood. The clonotype was recovered from a woman between 25 and 40 years old in good health. The CDR3 region has the DNA TGTGCCAGCAGCTTAGTGGGAACTGACACAGATACGCAGTATTTT. Protein sequence: CASSLVGTDTDTQYF.